This T cell receptor (beta chain) was sequenced in a study of T cell responses to AZD1222 COVID-19 vaccine. Findings and limits, study-wide: Only six or seven AZD1222 recipients were seropositive at baseline. Spike-specific TCR breadth and depth both grew after two AZD1222 doses.

Concerning this clone: Its target is not known.

With 10 bases clipped from V and 7 bases from J, the junction kept 12 bases outside the gene matches. CDR1 and CDR2 from the germline V gene are KGHDR and SFDVKD. The CDR3 sequence is 14 residues long. Using immunoSEQ multiplex PCR, the repertoire was profiled, and TCRdb retains in-frame clones only, with some absent. The table lists about 150,000 clones, about 91% of them singletons, with about 1.5% in the top ten. The gene calls are TRBV24-1 and TRBJ2-1, with TRBD2 matching 7 bases. The material sequenced was peripheral blood, taken on day 0 of AZD1222 vaccination. The clonotype comes from an adult in good health. The CDR3 DNA follows: TGTGCCACGACCGGGGACTATCCGAGGAATGAGCAGTTCTTC. Translating gives CATTGDYPRNEQFF.